This T cell receptor (beta chain) originates from a study of blood T cell repertoires in COVID-19. Study overall: The United States, Italy and Spain were the sources of the acute and convalescent COVID-19 samples.

Authors' methods: Reference gene primer amplification in the assay estimated nucleated cell counts. TCRdb's copy holds only in-frame clones and misses some; the assay was immunoSEQ multiplex PCR. The V and J calls and clone size were taken over from that table, and D and trimming were inferred from the DNA. The sample includes about 33,000 clones, more than 65% of them seen just once. Trimming cost V 5 bases and J 4 bases, with 8 bases left between them. CDR1 is SEHNR and CDR2 is FQNEAQ in the germline V gene (reference sequence). This CDR3 region has 13 residues. The rearrangement uses TRBV7-9 and TRBJ2-2; a weak D match, TRBD2 (5 bases). This clonotype was obtained from a human donor in a cohort sampled during active COVID-19. The source material was peripheral blood. CDR3 in amino acids: CASSPRVTGELFF. The CDR3 coding sequence is TGTGCCAGCAGCCCGAGGGTCACCGGGGAGCTGTTTTTT.